This entry lists 5 T cell receptor beta chains sequenced from one sample in a study of neurological immune-mediated disorders. Via MiXCR, TCRdb re-called the 5' RACE reads, giving one row per CDR3 protein. Altogether about 40,000 distinct CDR3 sequences are present, about 15% being singletons, with the ten largest covering around 4%. The sequencing input was CD4+ T cells from blood. These receptors were obtained from a woman in her fifties or sixties with HTLV-1-associated myelopathy (HAM/TSP).

This clonotype was picked up many times. This chain joins TRBV20-1 and TRBJ2-7; 8 positions match TRBD2. Germline V lookup: CDR1 DFQATT, CDR2 SNEGSKA (reference sequence). Unmatched junction bases numbered 8, after V lost 0 bases and J lost 4 bases. The CDR3 extends over 15 amino acids. This CDR3 is CSARDVGGGLYEQYF. CDR3 DNA sequence: TGCAGTGCTAGAGATGTCGGGGGGGGCCTATACGAGCAGTACTTC.

This clonotype was counted at least ten times. The V and J genes are TRBV5-1 and TRBJ2-5, with 8 bases identical to TRBD1. Germline trimming cut 0 bases from V and 2 bases from J; bases unmatched to any gene: 6. This CDR3 comprises 16 residues. Germline CDR1 SGHRS, CDR2 YFSETQ. In nucleotides, the CDR3 is TGCGCCAGCAGCTTGGGGGTACAGGGGGGACAAGAGACCCAGTACTTC. It is translated as CASSLGVQGGQETQYF.

This clonotype was picked up many times. This chain connects TRBV29-1 to TRBJ2-7; D is possibly TRBD2 (6 bases). Trimming cost V 5 bases and J 1 base, with 12 bases left between them. This CDR3 is built from 13 residues. The V gene's germline CDR1 is SQVTM and CDR2 ANQGSEA. The CDR3 protein is CSVNVEGSYEQYF. The CDR3 DNA sequence: TGCAGCGTTAATGTGGAGGGTTCCTACGAGCAGTACTTC.

Concerning this clonotype: This may be a read error: a much more frequent sequence differs by one nucleotide. The genes are TRBV18 and TRBJ2-7; possibly TRBD1 or TRBD2 for D (5 bases each). The V and J ends lost 5 bases and 5 bases respectively, with 16 bases between them. The germline V gene encodes CDR1 KGHSH and CDR2 LQKENI. The CDR3 has 14 amino acids. The CDR3 DNA is TGTGCCAGCTCAACCCGGGATGGGGCTGACGAGCAGTACTTC. It codes for CASSTRDGADEQYF.

This clonotype was seen once. This chain uses TRBV5-1 with TRBJ1-4; the D gene is possibly TRBD1 (5 bases). The CDR3 covers 17 residues. The germline V gene encodes CDR1 SGHRS and CDR2 YFSETQ. The germline V and J ends were trimmed by 4 bases and 0 bases, with 16 bases remaining between them. The CDR3 coding sequence is TGCGCCAGCAGCGTGGTGCCAGGGACCGCAACTAATGAAAAACTGTTTTTT. As protein: CASSVVPGTATNEKLFF.